Below are 14 T cell receptor beta chains sequenced from a single sample in a study of T cell repertoires in cytomegalovirus infection (dated by TCRdb to the late 2010s). The sequencing machine was an Illumina HiSeq 1500. Using fastp at Q25 and MiXCR, TCRdb reprocessed the public reads and kept productive beta chains. Identical CDR3 proteins give one entry, which carries the most common genes and DNA. This sample holds roughly 920,000 distinct CDR3 sequences; roughly 30% were observed only once. The top ten clonotypes cover over 12% of the sample. Reading the label with the study, this specimen's treatment or condition is: in vitro stimulation with specific CMV peptide epitopes to enrich CMV-specific T cells. For these TCRs, the target antigens are not known. The sequences come from cultured CD8+ T cells from PBMCs, collected from culture after CMV antigen stimulation. Every receptor here comes from a human donor in good health (CMV status not recorded). Some clones in this sample may be carry-over from other donors' samples.

The CDR3 reads CASSMSGEGIQPQHF. In DNA, the CDR3 is TGTGCCAGTAGTATGTCAGGGGAGGGCATTCAGCCCCAGCATTTT. The chain is built from TRBV19 and TRBJ1-5; TRBD1 is a possible D gene (6 bases). From germline, CDR1 is LNHDA and CDR2 SQIVND (reference sequence). Trimming removed 3 bases from V and 6 bases from J, with 15 bases in between. This CDR3 contains 15 residues.

This clonotype has more than one count but fewer than ten. The chain combines TRBV27 with TRBJ1-1; D not certain. Trimming took 4 bases from V and 0 from J, leaving 9 bases between them. This CDR3 contains 14 residues. CDR1 is MNHEY, CDR2 SMNVEV, per germline (reference sequence). The CDR3 DNA reads as TGTGCCAGCAGTTCAGCACCCATGAACACTGAAGCTTTCTTT. Translated: CASSSAPMNTEAFF.

In DNA, the CDR3 is TGTGCCAGCAGTGAAGATGTGCGTAGCAATCAGCCCCAGCATTTT. Translation: CASSEDVRSNQPQHF. The rearrangement joins TRBV27 to TRBJ1-5; D unresolved. The CDR3 runs 15 residues. V lost 5 bases, J lost 0 bases, and 11 bases lay in between. Germline CDR1 is MNHEY and CDR2 is SMNVEV (reference sequence).

This clonotype was detected a few times. The chain couples TRBV2 to TRBJ2-5; unclear D gene. Trimming removed 8 bases at V and 5 bases at J, with 18 bases between. Germline lookup yields CDR1 SNHLY and CDR2 FYNNEI. The CDR3 loop spans 14 amino acids. The CDR3 spells CASSTPGQSETQYF. CDR3 coding DNA: TGTGCCAGCTCCACCCCCGGGCAGTCGGAGACCCAGTACTTC. The complete variable domain, with remaining parts taken from reference TRBV2 and TRBJ2-5, reads EPEVTQTPSHQVTQMGQEVILRCVPISNHLYFYWYRQILGQKVEFLVSFYNNEISEKSEIFDDQFSVERPDGSNFTLKIRSTKLEDSAMYFCASSTPGQSETQYFGPGTRLLVL.

This clonotype was seen only once. This chain connects TRBV27 to TRBJ1-1; 7 bases map to TRBD1. Germline V CDR1 and CDR2: MNHEY, SMNVEV (reference sequence). J gave up 10 bases and V 5 bases, and 10 bases lay outside the gene matches. CDR3 size: 13 residues. CDR3 DNA sequence: TGTGCCAGCAGTCACGGACAGGCCTTCGGAGCTTTCTTT. Translation: CASSHGQAFGAFF.

V usage is TRBV7-3 and J usage is TRBJ2-5; 8 nucleotides line up with TRBD2. After removal of 2 bases from V and 5 bases from J, the junction contained 7 bases not matched to a gene. This CDR3 has 15 amino acids. CDR1 SGHTA and CDR2 FQGTGA come from the germline V gene. In DNA, the CDR3 is TGTGCCAGCAGCTTATACGGGGGGGCTTTGGAGACCCAGTACTTC. Translating it yields CASSLYGGALETQYF.

V gene TRBV27 combines with J gene TRBJ2-1; D gene ambiguous. The CDR3 length is 15 residues. With 7 bases removed from V and 8 bases from J, the gap between germline ends came to 21 bases. CDR1 MNHEY and CDR2 SMNVEV come from the germline V gene (reference sequence). The CDR3 DNA sequence: TGTGCCAGCACCCCGGGTACAGTTCCCAGTTATGAGCAGTTCTTC. It codes for CASTPGTVPSYEQFF.

The count of this clonotype is one. The chain employs TRBV13 and TRBJ1-1; 8 bases line up with TRBD1. CDR1 and CDR2 (germline): PRHDT, FYEKMQ (reference sequence). The CDR3 sequence is 14 residues long. V lost 5 bases, J lost 7 bases, and 9 bases stayed unmatched. The CDR3 bases are TGTGCCAGCAGCGGCAGGGGGCGGCGGAATGAAGCTTTCTTT. This translates into CASSGRGRRNEAFF.

The chain joins TRBV27 to TRBJ2-3, with 10 bases that match TRBD2. The CDR3 covers 19 residues. V gave up 3 bases and J gave up 3 bases; unmatched junction bases: 15. CDR1 is MNHEY and CDR2 is SMNVEV in the germline V gene (reference sequence). The CDR3, as DNA: TGTGCCAGCAGTTTGCCCCCCGGGGGATTAGCGGGGGGTACAGATACGCAGTATTTT. Amino acids: CASSLPPGGLAGGTDTQYF.

This clonotype was detected only a few times. The CDR3 region is CASKSDVNYGYTF. CDR3 nucleotide sequence: TGTGCCAGCAAGAGCGACGTTAACTATGGCTACACCTTC. The chain uses TRBV7-9 and TRBJ1-2, with D uncertain. Germline lookup yields CDR1 SEHNR and CDR2 FQNEAQ (reference sequence). This CDR3 contains 13 residues. V shed 7 bases and J shed 1 base, with 10 bases lying between them.

DNA for the CDR3: TGTGCCAGCAGTTCCTGGTCTGCAACTAATGAAAAACTGTTTTTT. Protein product: CASSSWSATNEKLFF. This chain uses TRBV27 with TRBJ1-4; D remains unclear. CDR1 is MNHEY, CDR2 SMNVEV, per germline (reference sequence). CDR3 length: 15 residues. The V end lost 4 bases, the J end lost 0 bases, and 9 bases lay between the germline ends.

This chain connects TRBV7-4 to TRBJ1-4; maybe TRBD1 (5 bases). There are 15 residues in the CDR3. V lost 5 bases and J 4 bases, leaving 14 bases between the germline ends. Looked up from germline, CDR1 is SGHVT and CDR2 is SQSDAQ. CDR3 sequence: CASSHGTTSNEKLFF. The CDR3 DNA reads as TGTGCCAGCAGCCACGGGACGACCAGTAATGAAAAACTGTTTTTT.

The sample holds a few counts of this clonotype. The CDR3 DNA reads as TGTGCCAGCAGTCCAGTGGGGCCGTCTTACCAAGAGACCCAGTACTTC. Translating it yields CASSPVGPSYQETQYF. The chain couples TRBV28 to TRBJ2-5, with D perhaps TRBD1 (5 bases). Germline V gene lookup returns CDR1 MDHEN and CDR2 SYDVKM. CDR3 length equals 16 residues. The germline V and J ends were trimmed by 5 bases and 0 bases, with 16 bases remaining between them.

This clonotype has a count of ten or more. The chain combines TRBV7-6 with TRBJ2-3, with no clear D. The V and J ends lost 3 bases and 4 bases respectively, with 11 bases between them. The length of the CDR3 is 14 residues. The V gene's germline CDR1 is SGHVS and CDR2 FNYEAQ. The CDR3 protein is CASSFGVGADTQYF. DNA for the CDR3: TGTGCCAGCAGCTTTGGGGTGGGCGCAGATACGCAGTATTTT.